The following is a T cell receptor beta chain sequence with its context. Its antigen is unidentified. This entry is derived from a study of graft-versus-host responses after intestinal transplantation. Study in general: Transplants given to recipients were multivisceral, liver-intestinal, or isolated intestinal.

The data were produced by immunoSEQ multiplex PCR, yet TCRdb's version contains in-frame clones alone and is incomplete. Among some 50,000 clones listed, around 84% were seen once. The CDR3 contains 12 residues. V lost 6 bases and J lost 7, with 12 bases in between. The V gene's germline CDR1 is MNHEY and CDR2 SVGAGI. The chain combines TRBV6-5 with TRBJ1-1; D ambiguous. This TCR came from a human donor who was the organ donor for an intestinal transplant. The material was unstimulated CD4+ T cells sorted from spleen or lymph node cells, obtained before transplant. CDR3 amino acids: CASRVNSFEAFF. The CDR3 nucleotides read TGTGCCAGCAGAGTCAACAGTTTTGAAGCTTTCTTT.